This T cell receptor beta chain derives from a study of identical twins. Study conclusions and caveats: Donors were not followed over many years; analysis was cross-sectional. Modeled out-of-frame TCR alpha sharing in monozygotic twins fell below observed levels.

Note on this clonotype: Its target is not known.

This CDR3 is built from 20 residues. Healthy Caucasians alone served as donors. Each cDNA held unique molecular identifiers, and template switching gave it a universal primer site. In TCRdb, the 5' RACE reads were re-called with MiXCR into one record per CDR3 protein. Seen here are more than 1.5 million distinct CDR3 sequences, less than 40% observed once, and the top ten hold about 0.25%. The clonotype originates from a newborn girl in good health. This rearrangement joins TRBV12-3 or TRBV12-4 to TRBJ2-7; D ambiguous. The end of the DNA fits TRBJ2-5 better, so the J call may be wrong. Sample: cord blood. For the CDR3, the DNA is TGTGCCAGCAGTTTACAGTTTGTTCCTGTGCCGGAGATGAAAAAAGAGACCCAGTACTTC. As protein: CASSLQFVPVPEMKKETQYF.